These 11 T cell receptor beta chains came from one sample sequenced in a study of CD8 T cells in Susac syndrome. An input of 0.5 to 1 ug of RNA was subjected to reverse transcription using random hexamers. TCRdb re-derived calls from the immunoSEQ multiplex PCR reads in MiXCR, one entry per CDR3 protein. In the table there are roughly 150,000 distinct CDR3 sequences, around 96% of which are singletons. Sequenced material: CD4+ T cells from PBMCs. The source is a human donor with Susac syndrome.

The rearrangement joins TRBV5-1 to TRBJ1-3; D is perhaps TRBD1 (6 bases). CDR1 is SGHRS and CDR2 is YFSETQ in the germline V gene. This CDR3 has 16 residues. Trimming took off 4 bases at V and 0 bases at J, with 14 bases between the two ends. For the CDR3, the DNA is TGCGCCAGCAGCCCACGGGACACAGACTCTGGAAACACCATATATTTT. Translated, it gives CASSPRDTDSGNTIYF. The full variable domain, in which reference TRBV5-1 and TRBJ1-3 provide the parts outside the CDR3, is KAGVTQTPRYLIKTRGQQVTLSCSPISGHRSVSWYQQTPGQGLQFLFEYFSETQRNKGNFPGRFSGRQFSNSRSEMNVSTLELGDSALYLCASSPRDTDSGNTIYFGEGSWLTVV.

The chain has TRBV20-1 and TRBJ1-1; D gene uncertain. Trimming removed 6 bases at V and 7 bases at J, with 15 bases between. This CDR3 contains 12 residues. From germline, CDR1 is DFQATT and CDR2 SNEGSKA (reference sequence). Here the CDR3 DNA reads TGCAGTGCCAACAGCCCGGGGAGTGAAGCTTTCTTT. Its protein is CSANSPGSEAFF.

The chain couples TRBV18 to TRBJ1-6; 7 nucleotides match TRBD1. The germline V gene has CDR1 KGHSH and CDR2 LQKENI. With V trimmed by 5 bases and J by 2 bases, 9 bases remained unmatched. There are 17 residues in the CDR3. CDR3 in amino acids: CASSSSAGTAYNSPLHF. The CDR3 DNA reads as TGTGCCAGCTCATCGAGCGCCGGGACAGCCTATAATTCACCCCTCCACTTT.

The chain carries TRBV7-2 and TRBJ2-7, with D perhaps TRBD2 (6 bases). Germline CDR1 SGHTA, CDR2 FQGNSA. V lost 3 bases to trimming and J lost 2 bases, with 11 bases between them. This CDR3 has 14 residues. CDR3 sequence: CASSFPGLPYEQYF. The CDR3 bases are TGTGCCAGCAGCTTTCCGGGACTCCCCTACGAGCAGTACTTC.

The genes are TRBV7-2 and TRBJ2-7; 7 bases line up with TRBD2. Germline V lookup: CDR1 SGHTA, CDR2 FQGNSA. The CDR3 is made up of 14 amino acids. V was pared by 1 base and J by 5 bases, with 5 bases of the junction left unmatched. CDR3 DNA sequence: TGTGCCAGCAGCTTAGATTGGGGGAGGGACGAGCAGTACTTC. Translating gives CASSLDWGRDEQYF.

The V gene is TRBV3-1, the J gene TRBJ2-7; 8 bases match TRBD1. This CDR3 has 13 amino acids. V lost 1 base, J lost 6 bases, and 2 bases stayed unmatched. The germline gives CDR1 LGHDT, CDR2 YNNKEL (reference sequence). In DNA form, the CDR3 reads TGTGCCAGCAGCCAAGGGGACAGGACCGAGCAGTACTTC. It specifies CASSQGDRTEQYF.

The CDR3 is CSVGTRAQETQYF. As DNA, the CDR3 is TGCAGCGTTGGGACACGAGCCCAAGAGACCCAGTACTTC. The genes are TRBV29-1 and TRBJ2-5; D might be TRBD1 (5 bases). The CDR3 sequence is 13 residues long. The germline CDR1 and CDR2 sequences are SQVTM and ANQGSEA. V was clipped by 4 bases and J by 1 base, with 10 bases between them.

The chain combines TRBV5-1 with TRBJ2-7, with 9 bases aligning to TRBD2. Germline trimming cut 3 bases from V and 6 bases from J; bases unmatched to any gene: 7. This CDR3 has 14 residues. The germline gives CDR1 SGHRS, CDR2 YFSETQ. CDR3 sequence (DNA): TGCGCCAGCAGCTCCACCGGGACTAGCTCCGAGCAGTACTTC. Its protein is CASSSTGTSSEQYF.

This chain links TRBV20-1 with TRBJ1-1, with TRBD1 as a possible D gene (5 bases). V was shortened by 6 bases and J by 6 bases, with 14 bases between the two germline ends. The germline CDR1 and CDR2 sequences are DFQATT and SNEGSKA (reference sequence). The CDR3 totals 12 residues. The CDR3 region is CSAQRRGAEAFF. For the CDR3, the DNA is TGCAGTGCCCAGAGGAGGGGCGCTGAAGCTTTCTTT.

This clonotype has only one observation. The CDR3 sequence is CSGVSTYNEQFF. The DNA of the CDR3 is TGCAGCGGGGTCTCCACCTACAATGAGCAGTTCTTC. The chain employs TRBV29-1 and TRBJ2-1; D gene ambiguous. The CDR3 loop spans 12 amino acids. Germline assignment: CDR1 SQVTM and CDR2 ANQGSEA. V dropped 7 bases and J dropped 2 bases, with 9 bases sitting between them.

This chain joins TRBV20-1 and TRBJ2-3; D not certain. The CDR3 runs to 12 residues. Trimming cost V 0 bases and J 5 bases, with 6 bases left between them. In germline, CDR1 is DFQATT, CDR2 SNEGSKA (reference sequence). CDR3: CSARDMGDTQYF. Here the CDR3 DNA reads TGCAGTGCTAGAGATATGGGAGATACGCAGTATTTT.